This is a list of T cell receptor beta chains from one sample in a study of cytomegalovirus exposure and HLA in healthy donors. The method was immunoSEQ multiplex PCR; TCRdb's version includes in-frame clones alone and lacks a portion of them. This table holds roughly 170,000 clones, 65% to 85% found once. What was sequenced was PBMCs. The receptors here all came from a young woman in good health and CMV-seronegative. Both conserved end residues are part of each CDR3. The order of the fields is V gene, clone size, D gene, J gene, CDR3 protein, CDR3 DNA. D genes are given only for firm matches. Expanded clones are given a class, and other clones once, few, many or no size at all.

v_call: TRBV6-4
clone_size: .
d_call: .
j_call: TRBJ2-2
cdr3_aa: CASSDSEMGHTGELFF
cdr3_nt: TGTGCCAGCAGTGACTCGGAGATGGGGCACACCGGGGAGCTGTTTTTT

v_call: TRBV5-1
clone_size: .
d_call: .
j_call: TRBJ1-1
cdr3_aa: CASSLAQRGSRSGNTEAFF
cdr3_nt: TGCGCCAGCAGCTTGGCCCAGAGAGGGTCCCGTTCGGGGAACACTGAAGCTTTCTTT

v_call: TRBV2
clone_size: .
d_call: .
j_call: TRBJ2-4
cdr3_aa: CASSELRGAKNIQYF
cdr3_nt: TGTGCCAGCAGTGAATTGAGAGGGGCCAAAAACATTCAGTACTTC

v_call: TRBV29-1
clone_size: .
d_call: .
j_call: TRBJ2-3
cdr3_aa: CSVAVSGGDTQYF
cdr3_nt: TGCAGCGTTGCGGTTAGCGGAGGAGATACGCAGTATTTT

v_call: TRBV19
clone_size: .
d_call: .
j_call: TRBJ1-5
cdr3_aa: CASSRWVLDGNQPQHF
cdr3_nt: TGTGCCAGTAGCCGATGGGTTTTAGACGGGAATCAGCCCCAGCATTTT

v_call: TRBV2
clone_size: .
d_call: .
j_call: TRBJ1-5
cdr3_aa: CASSERAGGNQPQHF
cdr3_nt: TGTGCCAGCAGTGAAAGGGCGGGTGGCAATCAGCCCCAGCATTTT

v_call: TRBV28
clone_size: .
d_call: TRBD1
j_call: TRBJ1-3
cdr3_aa: CASRAPWTGFSGNTIYF
cdr3_nt: TGTGCCAGCAGAGCGCCTTGGACAGGCTTCTCTGGAAACACCATATATTTT

v_call: TRBV10-3
clone_size: .
d_call: TRBD1
j_call: TRBJ2-5
cdr3_aa: CAISEFDRGQETQYF
cdr3_nt: TGTGCCATCAGTGAGTTTGACAGGGGCCAAGAGACCCAGTACTTC

v_call: TRBV11-2
clone_size: .
d_call: .
j_call: TRBJ2-3
cdr3_aa: CASSLDTGTDTQYF
cdr3_nt: TGTGCCAGCAGCTTAGATACGGGCACAGATACGCAGTATTTT

v_call: TRBV4-1
clone_size: .
d_call: .
j_call: TRBJ1-2
cdr3_aa: CASSQEHTDGYTF
cdr3_nt: TGCGCCAGCAGCCAAGAGCATACTGATGGCTACACCTTC

v_call: TRBV7-2
clone_size: few
d_call: .
j_call: TRBJ1-1
cdr3_aa: CASSLVPLGRDTEAFF
cdr3_nt: TGTGCCAGCAGCTTAGTCCCTTTGGGCCGAGACACTGAAGCTTTCTTT

v_call: TRBV27
clone_size: .
d_call: .
j_call: TRBJ2-1
cdr3_aa: CASLRSGIRAAYNEQFF
cdr3_nt: TGTGCCAGCCTGAGGAGTGGGATCAGGGCAGCCTACAATGAGCAGTTCTTC

v_call: TRBV10-3
clone_size: .
d_call: .
j_call: TRBJ1-1
cdr3_aa: CAIRVRYMNTEAFF
cdr3_nt: TGTGCCATCCGGGTTCGGTACATGAACACTGAAGCTTTCTTT

v_call: TRBV10-3
clone_size: once
d_call: TRBD2
j_call: TRBJ2-6
cdr3_aa: CAIHSGDGSGANVLTF
cdr3_nt: TGTGCCATTCATAGCGGGGACGGCTCTGGGGCCAACGTCCTGACTTTC

v_call: TRBV18
clone_size: .
d_call: .
j_call: TRBJ2-5
cdr3_aa: CASSKDGRAGTQYF
cdr3_nt: TGTGCCAGCTCAAAAGATGGCAGGGCTGGGACCCAGTACTTC

v_call: TRBV5-4
clone_size: .
d_call: TRBD2
j_call: TRBJ2-5
cdr3_aa: CASSLGGPGGRAETQYF
cdr3_nt: TGTGCCAGCAGCTTGGGAGGGCCTGGCGGGAGGGCAGAGACCCAGTACTTC

v_call: TRBV28
clone_size: .
d_call: TRBD2
j_call: TRBJ2-7
cdr3_aa: CASSPPSGRLSYEQYF
cdr3_nt: TGTGCCAGCAGCCCACCGAGCGGGAGACTTTCCTACGAGCAGTACTTC

v_call: TRBV18
clone_size: .
d_call: TRBD1
j_call: TRBJ2-7
cdr3_aa: CASSPHGQGNEQYF
cdr3_nt: TGTGCCAGCTCACCACACGGACAGGGGAACGAGCAGTACTTC

v_call: TRBV7-3
clone_size: once
d_call: .
j_call: TRBJ2-1
cdr3_aa: CASSYSGGSYNEQFF
cdr3_nt: TGTGCCAGCAGCTATAGCGGAGGCTCCTACAATGAGCAGTTCTTC

v_call: TRBV6-5
clone_size: .
d_call: .
j_call: TRBJ1-4
cdr3_aa: CASQITGWANEKLFF
cdr3_nt: TGTGCCAGCCAAATAACAGGGTGGGCTAATGAAAAACTGTTTTTT

v_call: TRBV7-2
clone_size: .
d_call: .
j_call: TRBJ2-7
cdr3_aa: CASSPTEGSSPYF
cdr3_nt: TGTGCCAGCAGCCCAACAGAAGGCAGTTCACCGTACTTC

v_call: TRBV5-6
clone_size: once
d_call: TRBD2
j_call: TRBJ2-1
cdr3_aa: CASSSLAGAEQFF
cdr3_nt: TGTGCCAGCAGCTCCTTAGCGGGAGCTGAGCAGTTCTTC

v_call: TRBV5-1
clone_size: few
d_call: .
j_call: TRBJ1-5
cdr3_aa: CASSPGTGQPQHF
cdr3_nt: TGCGCCAGCAGCCCGGGAACTGGGCAGCCCCAGCATTTT

v_call: TRBV29-1
clone_size: once
d_call: .
j_call: TRBJ2-1
cdr3_aa: CSVTVLSGYNEQFF
cdr3_nt: TGCAGCGTGACCGTCCTGTCCGGGTACAATGAGCAGTTCTTC

v_call: TRBV7-3
clone_size: .
d_call: TRBD1
j_call: TRBJ2-7
cdr3_aa: CASSVRDRYEQYF
cdr3_nt: TGTGCCAGCAGCGTACGGGACAGGTACGAGCAGTACTTC

v_call: TRBV28
clone_size: .
d_call: .
j_call: TRBJ1-2
cdr3_aa: CASSHDRIYGYTF
cdr3_nt: TGTGCCAGCAGCCACGACAGGATCTATGGCTACACCTTC

v_call: TRBV28
clone_size: .
d_call: .
j_call: TRBJ1-5
cdr3_aa: CASSQGQKPYSNQPQHF
cdr3_nt: TGTGCCAGCAGCCAAGGACAGAAGCCATATAGCAATCAGCCCCAGCATTTT

v_call: TRBV5-1
clone_size: .
d_call: .
j_call: TRBJ2-2
cdr3_aa: CASSRGQMNTGELFF
cdr3_nt: TGCGCCAGCAGCAGAGGACAGATGAACACCGGGGAGCTGTTTTTT

v_call: TRBV7-9
clone_size: once
d_call: .
j_call: TRBJ2-7
cdr3_aa: CASSWGVVGSYEQYF
cdr3_nt: TGTGCCAGCAGCTGGGGGGTGGTGGGGTCCTACGAGCAGTACTTC

v_call: TRBV11-3
clone_size: .
d_call: .
j_call: TRBJ1-1
cdr3_aa: CASSSERQENTEAFF
cdr3_nt: TGTGCCAGCAGCTCAGAGAGACAGGAGAACACTGAAGCTTTCTTT

v_call: TRBV28
clone_size: .
d_call: .
j_call: TRBJ2-2
cdr3_aa: CASSIDSTGELFF
cdr3_nt: TGTGCCAGCAGCATCGACTCCACCGGGGAGCTGTTTTTT

v_call: TRBV9
clone_size: .
d_call: .
j_call: TRBJ2-2
cdr3_aa: CASSVGTETNTGELFF
cdr3_nt: TGTGCCAGCAGCGTAGGCACAGAAACGAACACCGGGGAGCTGTTTTTT

v_call: TRBV28
clone_size: .
d_call: .
j_call: TRBJ1-1
cdr3_aa: CASRRRDTHSEAFF
cdr3_nt: TGTGCCAGCAGAAGACGGGACACCCATTCTGAAGCTTTCTTT

v_call: TRBV27
clone_size: .
d_call: TRBD2
j_call: TRBJ2-1
cdr3_aa: CASTAGVSNEQFF
cdr3_nt: TGTGCCAGCACGGCGGGAGTGAGTAATGAGCAGTTCTTC

v_call: TRBV11-3
clone_size: .
d_call: TRBD1
j_call: TRBJ2-7
cdr3_aa: CASSPYRGRSYEQYF
cdr3_nt: TGTGCCAGCAGCCCCTACAGGGGTAGGTCCTACGAGCAGTACTTC

v_call: TRBV7-9
clone_size: .
d_call: TRBD1
j_call: TRBJ2-5
cdr3_aa: CASSSTGLTTRQETQYF
cdr3_nt: TGTGCCAGCAGCTCGACAGGGCTAACAACAAGACAAGAGACCCAGTACTTC

v_call: TRBV4-1
clone_size: .
d_call: TRBD1
j_call: TRBJ2-1
cdr3_aa: CASSLSGYRDRLYNEQFF
cdr3_nt: TGCGCCAGCAGCCTATCTGGGTACCGGGACAGGTTATACAATGAGCAGTTCTTC

v_call: TRBV30
clone_size: .
d_call: TRBD1
j_call: TRBJ1-2
cdr3_aa: CAWGLWTGDYGYTF
cdr3_nt: TGTGCCTGGGGTTTATGGACAGGGGATTATGGCTACACCTTC

v_call: TRBV28
clone_size: .
d_call: .
j_call: TRBJ2-2
cdr3_aa: CASSLFHPANTGELFF
cdr3_nt: TGTGCCAGCAGTTTATTCCACCCAGCGAACACCGGGGAGCTGTTTTTT

v_call: TRBV28
clone_size: .
d_call: TRBD1
j_call: TRBJ1-4
cdr3_aa: CASSRTGTGGEKLFF
cdr3_nt: TGTGCCAGCAGTCGCACCGGGACAGGTGGCGAAAAACTGTTTTTT

v_call: TRBV7-8
clone_size: .
d_call: TRBD1
j_call: TRBJ1-4
cdr3_aa: CASSRGTGYEKLFF
cdr3_nt: TGTGCCAGCAGCCGCGGGACAGGGTACGAAAAACTGTTTTTT

v_call: TRBV11-2
clone_size: few
d_call: TRBD1
j_call: TRBJ2-7
cdr3_aa: CASSWDRSTYEQYF
cdr3_nt: TGTGCCAGCAGCTGGGACAGGTCGACCTACGAGCAGTACTTC

v_call: TRBV6-1
clone_size: .
d_call: .
j_call: TRBJ2-7
cdr3_aa: CASSEQPLLREQYF
cdr3_nt: TGTGCCAGCAGTGAGCAACCACTGCTTCGCGAGCAGTACTTC

v_call: TRBV9
clone_size: .
d_call: .
j_call: TRBJ1-1
cdr3_aa: CASSVEGVLAEAFF
cdr3_nt: TGTGCCAGCAGCGTAGAAGGGGTCTTGGCTGAAGCTTTCTTT

v_call: TRBV14
clone_size: .
d_call: .
j_call: TRBJ2-3
cdr3_aa: CASSQDPGEGTDTQYF
cdr3_nt: TGTGCCAGCAGCCAAGACCCAGGGGAAGGCACAGATACGCAGTATTTT

v_call: TRBV28
clone_size: .
d_call: .
j_call: TRBJ1-3
cdr3_aa: CASSLISRAGNTIYF
cdr3_nt: TGTGCCAGCAGTTTAATCTCCCGGGCTGGAAACACCATATATTTT

v_call: TRBV15
clone_size: .
d_call: TRBD1
j_call: TRBJ2-7
cdr3_aa: CATGGTGYEQYF
cdr3_nt: TGTGCCACCGGCGGGACAGGCTACGAGCAGTACTTC

v_call: TRBV19
clone_size: .
d_call: .
j_call: TRBJ2-7
cdr3_aa: CASSAPGEQYF
cdr3_nt: TGTGCCAGTAGTGCCCCGGGCGAGCAGTACTTC

v_call: TRBV7-2
clone_size: .
d_call: .
j_call: TRBJ2-3
cdr3_aa: CASSLGLGEDTQYF
cdr3_nt: TGTGCCAGCAGCTTAGGACTAGGGGAAGATACGCAGTATTTT

v_call: TRBV28
clone_size: .
d_call: .
j_call: TRBJ2-1
cdr3_aa: CASRGASGYNEQFF
cdr3_nt: TGTGCCAGCAGAGGAGCCAGCGGCTACAATGAGCAGTTCTTC